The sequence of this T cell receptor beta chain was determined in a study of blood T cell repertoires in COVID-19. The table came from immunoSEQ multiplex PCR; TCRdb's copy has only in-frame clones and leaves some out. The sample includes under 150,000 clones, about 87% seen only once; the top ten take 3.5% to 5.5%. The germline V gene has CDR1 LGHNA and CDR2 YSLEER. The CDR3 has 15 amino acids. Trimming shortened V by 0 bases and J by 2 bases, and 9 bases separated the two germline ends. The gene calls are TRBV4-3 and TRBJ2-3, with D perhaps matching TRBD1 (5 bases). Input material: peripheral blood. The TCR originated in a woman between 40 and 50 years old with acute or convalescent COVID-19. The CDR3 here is CASSQDSGLTDTQYF. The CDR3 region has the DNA TGCGCCAGCAGCCAAGACTCAGGGCTCACAGATACGCAGTATTTT.